These 28 T cell receptor beta chains came from one sample sequenced in a study of cytomegalovirus exposure and HLA in healthy donors. Amplification used 60 Vbeta primers and 13 Jbeta primers. Using immunoSEQ multiplex PCR, the repertoire was profiled, and TCRdb retains in-frame clones only, with some absent. Of about 120,000 clones listed, about 76% are singletons. Material for sequencing was PBMCs. These receptors all stem from a woman aged 25 to 39 in good health and CMV-seronegative.

The V call is TRBV2, the J call TRBJ2-1; 8 positions match TRBD2. In germline, CDR1 is SNHLY, CDR2 FYNNEI. Trimming removed 0 bases from V and 15 bases from J; junction bases left unmatched: 7. This CDR3 has 13 residues. The CDR3 nucleotides are TGTGCCAGCAGTGAAGCTCCGGGGGGGGGTGGGTTCTTC. This encodes CASSEAPGGGGFF.

The rearrangement uses TRBV5-6 and TRBJ2-3; 13 nucleotides agree with TRBD2. The CDR3 runs 16 residues. Trimming at V came to 4 bases and at J to 1 base, leaving 3 bases not matched to a gene. Germline V gives CDR1 SGHDT, CDR2 YYEEEE. The CDR3 region has the DNA TGTGCCAGCAGCATGGGACTAGCGGGGCGCACAGATACGCAGTATTTT. Translation gives CASSMGLAGRTDTQYF.

V and J are TRBV29-1 and TRBJ1-1; 7 bases fit TRBD1. In germline, CDR1 is SQVTM, CDR2 ANQGSEA. This CDR3 contains 13 residues. The trim removed 5 bases at V and 5 bases at J, leaving 8 bases unmatched. CDR3 in amino acids: CSVPDRFGTEAFF. The CDR3 bases are TGCAGCGTTCCGGACAGGTTTGGAACTGAAGCTTTCTTT.

The rearrangement uses TRBV6-1 and TRBJ2-7; 8 bases agree with TRBD1. Germline assignment: CDR1 MNHNS and CDR2 SASEGT. The CDR3 loop spans 15 amino acids. J was trimmed by 2 bases and V by 7 bases; bases with no gene match: 10. The DNA of the CDR3 is TGTGCCAGCACCCAGGACAGGGACGGCCCCTACGAGCAGTACTTC. Translation gives CASTQDRDGPYEQYF.

About this clone: A junction end diverges from the germline sequence, so it may reflect a read error. DNA for the CDR3: TGTTCCAGCAGCCGCGCCGGGGGGGCCTACGAGCAGTACTTC. The encoded protein is CSSSRAGGAYEQYF. The V call is TRBV7-9, the J call TRBJ2-7; 8 nucleotides match TRBD2. The germline V gene has CDR1 SEHNR and CDR2 FQNEAQ (reference sequence). The CDR3 consists of 14 residues. The variable domain in full, completed from reference TRBV7-9 and TRBJ2-7, reads DTGVSQNPRHKITKRGQNVTFRCDPISEHNRLYWYRQTLGQGPEFLTYFQNEAQLEKSRLLSDRFSAERPKGSFSTLEIQRTEQGDSAMYLCSSSRAGGAYEQYFGPGTRLTVT.

There are a few counts of this clone. The rearrangement joins TRBV6-6 to TRBJ2-3; no definite D call. CDR1 and CDR2 from the germline V gene are MNHNY and SVGAGI (reference sequence). V was trimmed by 5 bases and J by 6 bases, leaving 6 bases between them. The length of the CDR3 is 11 residues. The CDR3 nucleotides read TGTGCCAGCAGTGAACGGGATACGCAGTATTTT. Encoded protein: CASSERDTQYF.

The chain recombines TRBV20-1 with TRBJ2-5, with D unresolved. This CDR3 spans 11 amino acids. Trimming took 1 base from V and 5 from J, leaving 5 bases between them. Germline assignment: CDR1 DFQATT and CDR2 SNEGSKA (reference sequence). CDR3 in DNA: TGCAGTGCTAGAGGCGTGGAGACCCAGTACTTC. This encodes CSARGVETQYF.

This chain joins TRBV6-1 and TRBJ2-3; 7 bases are a match to TRBD1. The ends lost 0 bases at V and 6 bases at J; junction bases unmatched: 6. The CDR3 runs 15 residues. Germline V gene lookup returns CDR1 MNHNS and CDR2 SASEGT. CDR3 DNA: TGTGCCAGCAGTGAAGCGTGGACAGGAGCCGATACGCAGTATTTT. Translated, it gives CASSEAWTGADTQYF.

The chain links TRBV28 to TRBJ2-5, with a possible D match to TRBD1 (5 bases). The length of the CDR3 is 16 residues. Trimming cost V 5 bases and J 1 base, with 17 bases left between them. The germline V gene encodes CDR1 MDHEN and CDR2 SYDVKM. CDR3 nucleotide sequence: TGTGCCAGCAGTCCTCGTGACAGCTCCTTCCAAGAGACCCAGTACTTC. Its protein is CASSPRDSSFQETQYF.

The rearrangement uses TRBV7-8 and TRBJ2-6; 7 bases are a match to TRBD1. The germline V gene has CDR1 SGHVS and CDR2 FQNEAQ. This CDR3 region has 18 residues. The V and J ends lost 4 bases and 0 bases, in that order; junction bases with no gene match: 9. CDR3 DNA: TGTGCCAGCAGCTCCGGACAGGCCGTACCCTCTGGGGCCAACGTCCTGACTTTC. Translation: CASSSGQAVPSGANVLTF.

This chain joins TRBV19 and TRBJ1-2, with 7 bases matching TRBD1. There are 14 residues in the CDR3. Germline loops: CDR1 LNHDA, CDR2 SQIVND (reference sequence). V lost 6 bases, J lost 4 bases, and 8 bases stayed unmatched. CDR3 in DNA: TGTGCCAGTAGCCGGGACAGATTAGCCTATGGCTACACCTTC. This codes for CASSRDRLAYGYTF. Looking up the rest from reference TRBV19 and TRBJ1-2 gives the full variable domain: DGGITQSPKYLFRKEGQNVTLSCEQNLNHDAMYWYRQDPGQGLRLIYYSQIVNDFQKGDIAEGYSVSREKKESFPLTVTSAQKNPTAFYLCASSRDRLAYGYTFGSGTRLTVV.

This clone showed up just a few times. This rearrangement joins TRBV2 to TRBJ2-5; 11 nucleotides agree with TRBD1. This CDR3 comprises 15 residues. V lost 5 bases and J lost 4; bases outside the gene matches: 6. Per the germline V gene, CDR1 is SNHLY and CDR2 is FYNNEI. The CDR3 DNA sequence: TGTGCCAGCAGTTTGCTAGGGACAGGGGGAGAGACCCAGTACTTC. Its protein is CASSLLGTGGETQYF.

On this clone: Mismatch with germline at one junction end may stem from a read error. The chain links TRBV6-6 to TRBJ2-7; 7 bases fit TRBD2. This CDR3 comprises 13 residues. Germline CDR1 MNHNY, CDR2 SVGAGI (reference sequence). CDR3 DNA sequence: TGTGCCAGCGCGTTGGTAGCGGGTGATGAGCAGCACTTC. Translation: CASALVAGDEQHF.

The rearrangement links TRBV4-1 to TRBJ2-5, with a tentative D call TRBD1 (5 bases). The DNA end lines up better with TRBJ2-7; the J call may be wrong. The CDR3 runs to 14 residues. Per germline, CDR1 MGHRA and CDR2 YSYEKL. The CDR3 coding sequence is TGCGCCAGCAGCCAAGAAGACAGACCCTACGAGCAGTACTTC. Its protein product is CASSQEDRPYEQYF.

The chain joins TRBV7-2 to TRBJ1-1; 10 bases match TRBD1. CDR1 is SGHTA and CDR2 is FQGNSA in the germline V gene. This CDR3 has 18 residues. With 5 bases clipped from V and 5 bases from J, the junction kept 17 bases outside the gene matches. CDR3 in DNA: TGTGCCAGCAGCCCCCAGGGCAAGACAGGGGGCGCGGGGACTGAAGCTTTCTTT. This gives the protein CASSPQGKTGGAGTEAFF.

The CDR3 sequence is CASSPLRLAGSTDTQYF. The CDR3 DNA reads TGTGCCAGCAGCCCTTTACGACTAGCGGGGAGCACAGATACGCAGTATTTT. This chain joins TRBV28 and TRBJ2-3; 11 bases are a match to TRBD2. This CDR3 contains 17 residues. The trim removed 6 bases at V and 0 bases at J, leaving 8 bases unmatched. Germline V gene lookup returns CDR1 MDHEN and CDR2 SYDVKM.

This clone was detected once. The genes are TRBV7-2 and TRBJ2-7; TRBD2 is a possible D gene (7 bases). CDR1 and CDR2 (germline): SGHTA, FQGNSA. This CDR3 comprises 17 residues. V was shortened by 2 bases and J by 7 bases, with 24 bases between the two germline ends. In DNA form, the CDR3 reads TGTGCCAGCAGCTTAAGGGAGGGGGGCCAGGCCACCGGGGAGCAGTACTTC. Residues: CASSLREGGQATGEQYF.

J is TRBJ1-2 and V is TRBV20-1, with TRBD1 as a possible D gene (6 bases). Germline loops: CDR1 DFQATT, CDR2 SNEGSKA (reference sequence). CDR3 length: 10 amino acids. V was shortened by 4 bases and J by 10 bases, with 10 bases between the two germline ends. CDR3 in amino acids: CSAKDSTYTF. The CDR3 coding sequence is TGCAGTGCTAAGGACAGTACCTACACCTTC.

The chain has TRBV19 and TRBJ1-2, with D possibly TRBD1 on 5 matching bases. The length of the CDR3 is 15 residues. Trimming removed 9 bases at V and 4 bases at J, with 21 bases between. In germline, CDR1 is LNHDA, CDR2 SQIVND (reference sequence). CDR3 loop: CASSDPTTDSYGYTF. The CDR3 DNA follows: TGTGCCAGCTCAGATCCCACGACAGACTCCTATGGCTACACCTTC.

V is TRBV29-1 and J is TRBJ2-3, with 11 bases fitting TRBD2. V gave up 2 bases and J gave up 0 bases; unmatched junction bases: 4. This CDR3 is built from 16 residues. CDR1 and CDR2 from the germline V gene are SQVTM and ANQGSEA. The CDR3 nucleotides are TGCAGCGTTGAACGGACTAGCGGGTCGAGCACAGATACGCAGTATTTT. Protein product: CSVERTSGSSTDTQYF.

This clone was detected a few times. The J gene is TRBJ2-2, the V gene TRBV19; TRBD1 is a possible D gene (6 bases). In germline, CDR1 is LNHDA, CDR2 SQIVND (reference sequence). The CDR3 contains 14 residues. The germline V and J ends were trimmed by 3 bases and 4 bases, with 9 bases remaining between them. In DNA form, the CDR3 reads TGTGCCAGTAGTATCCAGGGGACCACCGGGGAGCTGTTTTTT. Translating it yields CASSIQGTTGELFF.

This clone was counted between two and nine times. The J gene is TRBJ2-5, the V gene TRBV5-1, with 7 bases fitting TRBD2. The CDR3 is made up of 14 amino acids. Looked up from germline, CDR1 is SGHRS and CDR2 is YFSETQ. V lost 4 bases, J lost 1 base, and 4 bases stayed unmatched. CDR3 protein: CASSPGGTQETQYF. As DNA, the CDR3 is TGCGCCAGCAGCCCCGGGGGGACCCAAGAGACCCAGTACTTC.

This sequence joins TRBV19 and TRBJ1-1; D remains unclear. This CDR3 has 12 amino acids. Germline-derived CDR1 and CDR2 are LNHDA and SQIVND (reference sequence). The V end was cut by 7 bases, the J end by 1 base, with 7 bases between. Here the CDR3 DNA reads TGTGCCAGTAATAGTGGGAACACTGAAGCTTTCTTT. This sequence encodes CASNSGNTEAFF.

This CDR3 reads CSALGGHTQYF. The CDR3 DNA sequence: TGCAGTGCCCTAGGGGGCCATACGCAGTATTTT. The chain uses TRBV20-1 and TRBJ2-3, with 7 bases matching TRBD1. The V gene end was trimmed by 6 bases and the J gene end by 7 bases; junction bases not matched to a gene: 4. This CDR3 spans 11 amino acids. In germline, CDR1 is DFQATT, CDR2 SNEGSKA (reference sequence).

The V call is TRBV7-2, the J call TRBJ2-5; 12 bases map to TRBD2. The CDR3 is 17 amino acids. Trimming took 5 bases from V and 6 from J; bases not matched to a gene: 13. The V gene's germline CDR1 is SGHTA and CDR2 FQGNSA. CDR3 coding DNA: TGTGCCAGCAGCCCGAGGACTAGCGGGGCCTGGGCGAAGACCCAGTACTTC. Amino acids: CASSPRTSGAWAKTQYF.

Only one count was recorded for this clone. J is TRBJ2-1 and V is TRBV2; TRBD2 agrees at 9 bases. This CDR3 spans 13 amino acids. Losses at the gene ends were 8 bases for V and 2 bases for J; bases not matched to a gene: 1. Germline V lookup: CDR1 SNHLY, CDR2 FYNNEI. The chain's CDR3 is CASAGGPYNEQFF. CDR3 coding DNA: TGTGCCAGCGCGGGAGGGCCCTACAATGAGCAGTTCTTC. Full variable domain (missing parts from reference TRBV2 and TRBJ2-1): EPEVTQTPSHQVTQMGQEVILRCVPISNHLYFYWYRQILGQKVEFLVSFYNNEISEKSEIFDDQFSVERPDGSNFTLKIRSTKLEDSAMYFCASAGGPYNEQFFGPGTRLTVL.

This chain connects TRBV6-1 to TRBJ2-7, with a weak D call TRBD2 (5 bases). CDR1 is MNHNS, CDR2 SASEGT, per germline. V was cut by 6 bases and J by 3 bases, with 9 bases left in between. This CDR3 has 12 amino acids. The CDR3 protein is CASSLAGYEQYF. The CDR3 region has the DNA TGTGCCAGCAGCCTGGCGGGCTACGAGCAGTACTTC.

This clone was detected only a few times. The genes are TRBV27 and TRBJ2-3; 8 nucleotides line up with TRBD1. There are 17 residues in the CDR3. Germline CDR1 MNHEY, CDR2 SMNVEV (reference sequence). The trim removed 6 bases at V and 4 bases at J, leaving 15 bases unmatched. The CDR3 DNA is TGTGCCAGCAGGGACCTTGAGGACAGGGTTTTGCCAGATACGCAGTATTTT. It translates to CASRDLEDRVLPDTQYF.